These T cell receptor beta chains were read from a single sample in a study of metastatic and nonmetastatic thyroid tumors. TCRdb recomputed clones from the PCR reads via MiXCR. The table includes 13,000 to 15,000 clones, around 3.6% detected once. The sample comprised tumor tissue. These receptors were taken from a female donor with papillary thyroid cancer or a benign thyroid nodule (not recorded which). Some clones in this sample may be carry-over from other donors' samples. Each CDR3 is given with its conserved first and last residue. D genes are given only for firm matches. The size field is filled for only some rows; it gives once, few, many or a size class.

TGTGCCAGCAGTACTGGGTATCTAGCTGAAGCTTTCTTT | CASSTGYLAEAFF | TRBJ1-1 | TRBV6-2/TRBV6-3 | . | .
TGTGCCAGCAGCCTGACAGGGTTCTATGGCTACACCTTC | CASSLTGFYGYTF | TRBJ1-2 | TRBV27 | TRBD1 | few
TGCGCCAGCAGCCGGGGACAGCAAGAGACCCAGTACTTC | CASSRGQQETQYF | TRBJ2-5 | TRBV5-1 | TRBD1 | few
TGTGCCAGCCAGGGTTATAGAGATACGCAGTATTTT | CASQGYRDTQYF | TRBJ2-3 | TRBV6-2/TRBV6-3 | . | few
TGTGCCTGGAGTACTGGGGGGATAACGAACACCGGGGAGCTGTTTTTT | CAWSTGGITNTGELFF | TRBJ2-2 | TRBV30 | . | once
TGTGCCAGCAGCTTAGGAGATCACGAGCAGTACTTC | CASSLGDHEQYF | TRBJ2-7 | TRBV7-9 | . | medium-sized
TGTGCCATCAGCCCACAGGGATTCGGAGGGAACTATGGCTACACCTTC | CAISPQGFGGNYGYTF | TRBJ1-2 | TRBV7-2 | . | .
TGTGCCAGCAGCTTACGGACAGCTAGGGAGAAAGCTTTCTTT | CASSLRTAREKAFF | TRBJ1-1 | TRBV7-2 | . | few
TGTGCCAGCGGGCCTTTCGGCTCCTACGAGCAGTACTTC | CASGPFGSYEQYF | TRBJ2-7 | TRBV19 | . | few
TGTGCCAGCCGCCCGCCAGGGGGACTGAATCAGCCCCAGCATTTT | CASRPPGGLNQPQHF | TRBJ1-5 | TRBV28 | TRBD1 | .
TGTGCCAGCAGTCATAGCGGGAGCCCCTACGAGCAGTACTTC | CASSHSGSPYEQYF | TRBJ2-7 | TRBV12-3/TRBV12-4 | TRBD2 | many
TGTGCCAGCACCAGAGGCCGGGGCTACGAGCAGTACTTC | CASTRGRGYEQYF | TRBJ2-7 | TRBV6-2/TRBV6-3 | . | .
TGTGCCAGCAGTTTAATCTGGGGGCTACAACCCTACGAGCAGTACTTC | CASSLIWGLQPYEQYF | TRBJ2-7 | TRBV28 | . | few
TGTGCCAGCAGGGACCTAGCGGCCCCCTCCCACGAGCAGTACTTC | CASRDLAAPSHEQYF | TRBJ2-7 | TRBV6-2/TRBV6-3 | TRBD2 | few
TGCAGTCAACAGGGAAATAATCAGCCCCAGCATTTT | CSQQGNNQPQHF | TRBJ1-5 | TRBV20-1 | . | medium-sized
TGTGCTAGCATCCTAGGTAAAGGGTACTACAATGAGCAGTTCTTC | CASILGKGYYNEQFF | TRBJ2-1 | TRBV7-7 | . | .
TGTGCCAGTAGACTCCTTGGTGGACACTATAACACTGAAGCTTTCTTT | CASRLLGGHYNTEAFF | TRBJ1-1 | TRBV19 | . | medium-sized
TGCAGTGCTAGTTGGGAACTAGCCCCGATGTGGGAGACGCAGTACTTC | CSASWELAPMWETQYF | TRBJ2-5 | TRBV20-1 | . | .
TGTGCCAGCAGTGGGATTAGCGGGAATGAGCAGTTCTTC | CASSGISGNEQFF | TRBJ2-1 | TRBV6-4 | TRBD2 | .
TGTGCCACCACGGGCTCGGGCTCCTACGAGCAGTACTTC | CATTGSGSYEQYF | TRBJ2-7 | TRBV6-2/TRBV6-3 | . | .
TGTGCCAGCAGAAGCAGAGGCACAGATACGCAGTATTTT | CASRSRGTDTQYF | TRBJ2-3 | TRBV6-1 | . | few
TGTGCCAGCAGCGCAGCCGGCAGGGGCGGTAATTCACCCCTCCACTTT | CASSAAGRGGNSPLHF | TRBJ1-6 | TRBV9 | . | few
TGTGCCAGCAGCTTGGGACCTGGAAACACCATATATTTT | CASSLGPGNTIYF | TRBJ1-3 | TRBV5-6 | . | few
TGCAGTGCTAGAGATAGGCGGGAGCCCGCAGATACGCAGTATTTT | CSARDRREPADTQYF | TRBJ2-3 | TRBV20-1 | TRBD2 | few
TGCGCCAGCAGTGCTCAGGGGGACACCGGGGAGCTGTTTTTT | CASSAQGDTGELFF | TRBJ2-2 | TRBV10-1 | TRBD1 | few
TGTGCCAGCAGTCCGCAAGCGGGAGTCTCGGATGAGCAGTTCTTC | CASSPQAGVSDEQFF | TRBJ2-1 | TRBV12-3/TRBV12-4 | TRBD2 | many
TGCAGTGCTAGCGGGAGCTACGAGCAGTACTTC | CSASGSYEQYF | TRBJ2-7 | TRBV20-1 | . | .
TGTGCCAGTAGTAATACCCACAGGGGTACGGTAGACACCATATATTTT | CASSNTHRGTVDTIYF | TRBJ1-3 | TRBV19 | TRBD1 | few
TGTGCCAGCACAGGTGGGGGAACCTACGCGCAATACTTC | CASTGGGTYAQYF | TRBJ2-7 | TRBV6-1 | . | many
TGTGCCAGCAACGTAATAGCGGGAGGGCCAGCAGATACGCAGTATTTT | CASNVIAGGPADTQYF | TRBJ2-3 | TRBV6-2/TRBV6-3 | TRBD2 | .
TGTGCCAGCAGCACTGGGGGCCTCAGCTCTGGAAACACCATATATTTT | CASSTGGLSSGNTIYF | TRBJ1-3 | TRBV9 | . | medium-sized